The T cell receptor (beta chain) described here comes from a study of CD8 T cells in ankylosing spondylitis. Study-wide results and limits: The study identified a TCR beta motif of roughly eight highly homologous variants that appeared characteristic of ankylosing spondylitis blood. Disease-associated clonotypes exhibited CD8+ identity and were relatively infrequent in peripheral blood.

With respect to this clonotype: Its antigen is unknown.

Each CDR3 protein is one row after TCRdb ran MiXCR on the 5' RACE reads. The sample lists some 140,000 distinct CDR3 sequences, roughly 15% occurring once. CDR3 length: 14 amino acids. Trimming took 0 bases from V and 5 from J, leaving 13 bases between them. Looked up from germline, CDR1 is SQVTM and CDR2 is ANQGSEA. The TCR sequence derives from a male donor with ankylosing spondylitis. This chain joins TRBV29-1 and TRBJ1-1; D is possibly TRBD1 (6 bases). Specimen: blood, either unsorted or a sorted T cell fraction (not recorded which). CDR3 residues: CSVEESGRGTEAFF. The DNA of the CDR3 is TGCAGCGTTGAAGAGTCGGGCAGGGGAACTGAAGCTTTCTTT.